This passage covers 21 T cell receptor beta chains from one sample sequenced in a study of T cells after posttransplantation cyclophosphamide (dated by TCRdb to about 2016). The library was made by the immunoSEQ multiplex PCR assay. Drawn from immuneACCESS, this table holds only the in-frame rearrangements with V and J called that TCRdb kept. Clones are partly lost; checked studies trace under half to an unresolved V gene and leave the rest unexplained. Across this sample there are about 15,000 clones, with 94% seen only once. Of the sample, 0.25% to 0.35% falls within the top ten clones. To count as naive, T cells had to be viable CD3+CD4+ or CD3+CD8+ cells with a CCR7+CD45RA+CD45RO-CD95-CD27+CD28+ profile. The source material was naive CD4+ T cells sorted from blood. The source of these receptors is a woman between 50 and 59 years old in good health and a related stem cell transplant donor.

The V call is TRBV19, the J call TRBJ2-1; 9 positions agree with TRBD2. The CDR3 is 13 residues long. The ends lost 3 bases at V and 10 bases at J; junction bases unmatched: 4. Germline assignment: CDR1 LNHDA and CDR2 SQIVND (reference sequence). The CDR3 nucleotides are TGTGCCAGTAGTATTGGGCGGGGGGGCGAGCAGTTCTTC. Translated, it gives CASSIGRGGEQFF.

This clone was observed a single time. V gene TRBV9 combines with J gene TRBJ1-1; D gene ambiguous. The CDR3 has 13 residues. In germline, CDR1 is SGDLS, CDR2 YYNGEE. The V end was cut by 2 bases, the J end by 0 bases, with 5 bases between. DNA of the CDR3: TGTGCCAGCAGCGTTTCTATGAACACTGAAGCTTTCTTT. Translation gives CASSVSMNTEAFF. Full variable domain (rest looked up from reference TRBV9 and TRBJ1-1): DSGVTQTPKHLITATGQRVTLRCSPRSGDLSVYWYQQSLDQGLQFLIQYYNGEERAKGNILERFSAQQFPDLHSELNLSSLELGDSALYFCASSVSMNTEAFFGQGTRLTVV.

J is TRBJ1-2 and V is TRBV11-2, with D hard to call. This CDR3 spans 17 amino acids. V was shortened by 5 bases and J by 3 bases, with 22 bases between the two germline ends. CDR1 is SGHAT, CDR2 FQNNGV, per germline. The DNA for the CDR3 is TGTGCCAGCAGCCCCAATGGTGGCGTCCTGGAGTACTATGGCTACACCTTC. Its translation is CASSPNGGVLEYYGYTF.

The V gene is TRBV9, the J gene TRBJ2-3, with a tentative D call TRBD1 (5 bases). Germline V gene lookup returns CDR1 SGDLS and CDR2 YYNGEE. V was cut by 7 bases and J by 4 bases, with 10 bases left in between. There are 12 residues in the CDR3. The CDR3 bases are TGTGCCAGCGGAATGACAGCAGATACGCAGTATTTT. Translation: CASGMTADTQYF.

CDR3 sequence: CASSEALLWTSGRAAYNEQFF. The CDR3, as DNA: TGTGCCAGCAGTGAAGCGCTTCTTTGGACTAGCGGGAGGGCCGCGTACAATGAGCAGTTCTTC. The chain combines TRBV6-1 with TRBJ2-1; 15 nucleotides agree with TRBD2. J gave up 4 bases and V 0 bases, and 13 bases lay outside the gene matches. CDR1 is MNHNS, CDR2 SASEGT, per germline. The CDR3 extends over 21 amino acids.

The chain uses TRBV10-3 and TRBJ1-6; D not certain. The CDR3 totals 13 residues. V gave up 0 bases and J gave up 9 bases, with 6 bases separating them. CDR1 and CDR2 from the germline V gene are ENHRY and SYGVKD. CDR3 in DNA: TGTGCCATCAGTGAGTCGGGAGTTTCACCCCTCCACTTT. As protein: CAISESGVSPLHF.

V gene TRBV25-1 combines with J gene TRBJ1-2; 10 bases are shared with TRBD1. The length of the CDR3 is 14 residues. Germline CDR1 is MGHDK and CDR2 is SYGVNS. V was pared by 6 bases and J by 5 bases, with 6 bases of the junction left unmatched. CDR3 nucleotide sequence: TGTGCCAGCAGACGCGGACAGGGGGTTTATGGCTACACCTTC. This codes for CASRRGQGVYGYTF.

The rearrangement uses TRBV11-1 and TRBJ2-3; 10 nucleotides align to TRBD2. CDR1 and CDR2 (germline): SGHAT, FQDESV (reference sequence). There are 17 residues in the CDR3. V lost 4 bases to trimming and J lost 6 bases; unmatched junction nucleotides: 13. The CDR3 reads CASSYRGLAEQGDTQYF. The CDR3 DNA sequence: TGTGCCAGCAGCTACCGTGGACTAGCGGAACAGGGGGATACGCAGTATTTT.

A single count supports this clone. The V call is TRBV7-3, the J call TRBJ2-2; possibly TRBD1 for D (8 bases). The CDR3 contains 15 residues. V lost 5 bases, J lost 6 bases, and 16 bases lay in between. CDR1 is SGHTA and CDR2 is FQGTGA in the germline V gene. The chain's CDR3 is CASSPDRGGSGELFF. As DNA, the CDR3 is TGTGCCAGCAGCCCTGACAGGGGAGGGTCCGGGGAGCTGTTTTTT.

The genes are TRBV5-8 and TRBJ2-2; TRBD1 might be the D (6 bases). The germline gives CDR1 SGHTS, CDR2 YDEGEE. The length of the CDR3 is 17 residues. V shed 3 bases and J shed 1 base, with 16 bases lying between them. The CDR3 region is CASSSRNRDMNTGELFF. The CDR3 bases are TGTGCCAGCAGCTCCCGGAACCGGGACATGAACACCGGGGAGCTGTTTTTT.

V gene TRBV7-2 combines with J gene TRBJ1-1; the D is unclear. Germline CDR1 reads SGHTA; CDR2 reads FQGNSA. Trimming stripped 4 bases from V and 1 base from J, with 4 bases between. CDR3 length: 12 residues. Here the CDR3 reads CASSWANTEAFF. The CDR3 DNA follows: TGTGCCAGCAGCTGGGCGAACACTGAAGCTTTCTTT.

This clone was seen once. The genes are TRBV5-1 and TRBJ2-3; perhaps TRBD1 as D (5 bases). The CDR3 totals 15 residues. Germline CDR1 reads SGHRS; CDR2 reads YFSETQ. The V gene lost 1 base and the J gene lost 4 bases, with 13 bases spanning the gap. The CDR3 DNA reads TGCGCCAGCAGCTTGCAAGGGGTTCCGGCAGATACGCAGTATTTT. Its protein is CASSLQGVPADTQYF.

The rearrangement links TRBV30 to TRBJ2-3; 9 bases fit TRBD2. J was trimmed by 2 bases and V by 0 bases; bases with no gene match: 15. The CDR3 has 19 amino acids. Germline lookup yields CDR1 GTSNPN and CDR2 SVGIG (reference sequence). This chain's CDR3 is CAWSVMAGGPSEITDTQYF. The CDR3, as DNA: TGTGCCTGGAGTGTAATGGCGGGAGGGCCTTCTGAAATCACAGATACGCAGTATTTT.

The genes are TRBV2 and TRBJ2-7; TRBD1 aligns across 9 bases. The V gene's germline CDR1 is SNHLY and CDR2 FYNNEI. Germline trimming cut 2 bases from V and 6 bases from J; bases unmatched to any gene: 8. CDR3 length: 15 residues. CDR3 nucleotide sequence: TGTGCCAGCAGTGAATCCGGACAGGGGTTGGGCGAGCAGTACTTC. Protein sequence: CASSESGQGLGEQYF. The full variable domain, completed using reference TRBV2 and TRBJ2-7, is EPEVTQTPSHQVTQMGQEVILRCVPISNHLYFYWYRQILGQKVEFLVSFYNNEISEKSEIFDDQFSVERPDGSNFTLKIRSTKLEDSAMYFCASSESGQGLGEQYFGPGTRLTVT.

The genes are TRBV13 and TRBJ2-7, with D perhaps matching TRBD1 (5 bases). This CDR3 is 17 amino acids long. Germline loops: CDR1 PRHDT, CDR2 FYEKMQ (reference sequence). The V and J ends lost 5 bases and 1 base respectively, with 21 bases between them. The CDR3, as DNA: TGTGCCAGCAGCCCCCCCCAGGAGACAGCCTCATCCTACGAGCAGTACTTC. This translates into CASSPPQETASSYEQYF.

In its sample, this clone was seen once. V usage is TRBV29-1 and J usage is TRBJ2-3; 7 positions agree with TRBD1. This CDR3 has 14 residues. The junction had 7 bases not matched to a gene; V was cut back by 3 bases and J by 4 bases. Germline lookup yields CDR1 SQVTM and CDR2 ANQGSEA. CDR3 sequence (DNA): TGCAGCGTTGAGCCACAGGGGTCCCCAGATACGCAGTATTTT. Its translation: CSVEPQGSPDTQYF.

This chain links TRBV6-6 with TRBJ2-7; 7 bases are shared with TRBD1. V was clipped by 6 bases and J by 6 bases; unmatched bases: 2. Per germline, CDR1 MNHNY and CDR2 SVGAGI (reference sequence). The CDR3 is 11 amino acids. The CDR3 DNA sequence: TGTGCCAGCAGCCCAGGGGGCGAGCAGTACTTC. This codes for CASSPGGEQYF.

Concerning this clone itself: As the CDR3 is not closed by the conserved phenylalanine or tryptophan, this likely results from a read error. The chain links TRBV28 to TRBJ1-1, with 8 bases identical to TRBD1. V was pared by 2 bases and J by 5 bases, with 10 bases of the junction left unmatched. Germline V CDR1 and CDR2: MDHEN, SYDVKM. The CDR3 sequence is 16 residues long. The CDR3 coding sequence is TGTGCCAGCAGTTTACCGCGACAGGGGTTGAGGACTGAAGCTTTCCTT. The encoded protein is CASSLPRQGLRTEAFL.

This clone was observed a handful of times. The gene calls are TRBV6-6 and TRBJ2-5; D is uncertain. The CDR3 extends over 12 amino acids. The germline V and J ends were trimmed by 4 bases and 11 bases, with 14 bases remaining between them. Per germline, CDR1 MNHNY and CDR2 SVGAGI (reference sequence). The CDR3 DNA follows: TGTGCCAGCAGTTTCCGTTCGCTTGAGCAGTACTTC. Translation gives CASSFRSLEQYF.

The J gene is TRBJ2-2, the V gene TRBV15; 11 nucleotides line up with TRBD2. The ends lost 8 bases at V and 4 bases at J; junction bases unmatched: 12. CDR1 LNHNV and CDR2 YYDKDF come from the germline V gene (reference sequence). This CDR3 is built from 17 residues. This CDR3 reads CATVDYLAGGSTGELFF. The DNA of the CDR3 is TGTGCCACCGTAGATTATCTAGCGGGAGGATCCACCGGGGAGCTGTTTTTT.

The J gene is TRBJ1-2, the V gene TRBV5-6; D remains unclear. The germline gives CDR1 SGHDT, CDR2 YYEEEE. Trimming shortened V by 5 bases and J by 12 bases, and 20 bases separated the two germline ends. This CDR3 has 13 amino acids. CDR3 sequence reads: CASRTTYGIADTF. CDR3 nucleotide sequence: TGTGCCAGCAGGACTACCTATGGGATTGCCGACACCTTC.